The clone carrying this TCR beta chain was counted only a few times. No antigen is known for it. The record originates from a study of T cells in Graves' hyperthyroidism and ophthalmopathy. Study-level findings and limits: Stable hyperthyroidism was told apart from ophthalmopathy by a model built on 13 V-J features.

Researchers amplified the TCR beta CDR3 regions from RNA transcripts. HTBI primers were the set used in a first-round RT-PCR of the TCR CDR3. TCRdb used MiXCR to reprocess the multiplex PCR reads, holding one entry per CDR3 protein. The data show around 350,000 distinct CDR3 sequences, about 15% seen once. Germline CDR1 and CDR2: MGHRA and YSYEKL. V dropped 0 bases and J dropped 3; count of bases not matched to a gene: 3. This CDR3 is 16 amino acids long. The authors obtained PBMCs from over 8.5 ml of fresh peripheral blood. Sequenced material: blood. The origin of this receptor is a woman in her late teens or twenties with Graves' hyperthyroidism that later progressed to Graves' ophthalmopathy. The chain links TRBV4-1 to TRBJ2-7; 12 bases fit TRBD2. CDR3 in DNA: TGCGCCAGCAGCCAAGAACAACTAGCGGGAGGCTACGAGCAGTACTTC. Protein sequence: CASSQEQLAGGYEQYF.